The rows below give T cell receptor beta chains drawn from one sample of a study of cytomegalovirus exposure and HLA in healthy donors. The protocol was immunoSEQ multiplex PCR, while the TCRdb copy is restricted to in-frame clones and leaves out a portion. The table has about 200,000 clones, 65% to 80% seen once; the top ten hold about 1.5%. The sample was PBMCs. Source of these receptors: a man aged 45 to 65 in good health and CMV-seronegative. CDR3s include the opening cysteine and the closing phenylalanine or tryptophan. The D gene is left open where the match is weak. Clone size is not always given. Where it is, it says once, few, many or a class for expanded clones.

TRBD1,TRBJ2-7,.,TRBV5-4,TGTGCCAGCAGCTTGGTAGGACAGGGGGCTTACGAGCAGTACTTC,CASSLVGQGAYEQYF
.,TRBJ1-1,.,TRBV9,TGTGCCAGCAGCCCTCAGACGGGGGGCACTGAAGCTTTCTTT,CASSPQTGGTEAFF
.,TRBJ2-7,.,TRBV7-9,TGTGCCAGCAGCTTAGCGACGGGTTCCTACGAGCAGTACTTC,CASSLATGSYEQYF
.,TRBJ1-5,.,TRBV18,TGTGCCAGCTCAGAACAGAGTAGCAATCAGCCCCAGCATTTT,CASSEQSSNQPQHF
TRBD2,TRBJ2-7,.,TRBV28,TGTGCCAGCAGTTTCGCTAGCGGGTTCTCCTACGAGCAGTACTTC,CASSFASGFSYEQYF
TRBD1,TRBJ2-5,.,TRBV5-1,TGCGCCAGCACCTTGGGACAGACGTACCAAGAGACCCAGTACTTC,CASTLGQTYQETQYF
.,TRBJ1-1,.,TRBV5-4,TGTGCCAGCAGCCGGGACACGATAGCCCCTGAAGCTTTCTTT,CASSRDTIAPEAFF
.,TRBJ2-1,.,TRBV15,TGTGCCACCAAATCTGACAGCCTGCCCTACAATGAGCAGTTCTTC,CATKSDSLPYNEQFF
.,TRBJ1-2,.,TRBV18,TGTGCCAGCTCACCACAGGACTGCATCCCAAGGGGCTACACCTTC,CASSPQDCIPRGYTF
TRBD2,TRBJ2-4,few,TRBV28,TGTGCCAGCAGCCCCTGGGGGAGGGCGCGGGCCAAAAACATTCAGTACTTC,CASSPWGRARAKNIQYF
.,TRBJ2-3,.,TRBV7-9,TGTGCCAGCTCCGGGGGGCGGGGAGATACGCAGTATTTT,CASSGGRGDTQYF
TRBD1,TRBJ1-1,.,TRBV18,TGTGCCAGCTCACCGGACAGGGGAGGCACTGAAGCTTTCTTT,CASSPDRGGTEAFF
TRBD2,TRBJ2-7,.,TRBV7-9,TGTGCCAGCAGCTTAATCGGCGGTAGCGGGAGGGCCGTGTACGAGCAGTACTTC,CASSLIGGSGRAVYEQYF
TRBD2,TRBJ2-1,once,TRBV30,TGTGCCTGGAGTGTAAAGGGTACTAGCGGGAGGAAGGGTGAGCAGTTCTTC,CAWSVKGTSGRKGEQFF
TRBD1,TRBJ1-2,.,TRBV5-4,TGTGCCAGCAGCATAAGGACAGGGACGAACTATGGCTACACCTTC,CASSIRTGTNYGYTF
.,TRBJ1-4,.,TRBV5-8,TGTGCCAGCAGTTCGCAGGGTGCAACTAATGAAAAACTGTTTTTT,CASSSQGATNEKLFF
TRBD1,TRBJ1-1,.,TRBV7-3,TGTGCCAGCAGCTCCGACAGGGCGAACACTGAAGCTTTCTTT,CASSSDRANTEAFF
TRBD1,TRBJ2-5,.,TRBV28,TGTGCCAGCAGTTTCGCCGGGACAGGGCGCGAGAGGACCCAGTACTTC,CASSFAGTGRERTQYF
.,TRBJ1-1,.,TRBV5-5,TGTGCCAGCAGCAGTCGGACAGCGGTCACTGAAGCTTTCTTT,CASSSRTAVTEAFF
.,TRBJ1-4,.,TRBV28,TGTGCCAGCAGTACTAGGCCTGATGAAAAACTGTTTTTT,CASSTRPDEKLFF
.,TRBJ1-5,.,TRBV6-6,TGTGCCAGCAGTTCGGCGGGGGGCAATCAGCCCCAGCATTTT,CASSSAGGNQPQHF
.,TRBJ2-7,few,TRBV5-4,TGTGCCAGCAGCTTGGGCGGGCAGAGCTACGAGCAGTACTTC,CASSLGGQSYEQYF
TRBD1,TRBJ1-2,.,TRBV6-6,TGTGCCAGCACCCTGACAGGGGGAGCTGGCTACACCTTC,CASTLTGGAGYTF
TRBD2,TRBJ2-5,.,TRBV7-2,TGTGCCAGCAGCGCGACGCGGGGGCAAGAGACCCAGTACTTC,CASSATRGQETQYF
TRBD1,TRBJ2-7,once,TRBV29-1,TGCAGCGCAGGACAGGGTTTGGACGAGCAGTACTTC,CSAGQGLDEQYF
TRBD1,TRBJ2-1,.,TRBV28,TGTGCCAGCAGCACACCCGGGACAGGGTTAAATGAGCAGTTCTTC,CASSTPGTGLNEQFF
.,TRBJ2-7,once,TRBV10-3,TGTGCTATCAGAGTGACTGGTCTGAGTGGGGAGCAGTACTTC,CAIRVTGLSGEQYF
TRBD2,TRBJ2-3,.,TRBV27,TGTGCCAGCAGTCCCCTAGCGGGGAGCACAGATACGCAGTATTTT,CASSPLAGSTDTQYF
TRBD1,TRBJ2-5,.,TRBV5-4,TGTGCCAGCAGCCAGGGAGGACAGGGCAACCAAGAGACCCAGTACTTC,CASSQGGQGNQETQYF
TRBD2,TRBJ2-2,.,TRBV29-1,TGCAGCGTCCATGGGACTAGCGGAAACACCGGGGAGCTGTTTTTT,CSVHGTSGNTGELFF
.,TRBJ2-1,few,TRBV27,TGTGCCAGCAGTTTTTCGCCCGGGTATGGGCAGTTCTTC,CASSFSPGYGQFF
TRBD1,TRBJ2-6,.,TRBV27,TGTGCCAGCAGTTTAGGGACAGGGCTTGGGGCCAACGTCCTGACTTTC,CASSLGTGLGANVLTF
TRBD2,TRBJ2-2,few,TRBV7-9,TGTGCCAGCAGCTTAATCCCTAGCGGGGGGTTAAGGGAGCTGTTTTTT,CASSLIPSGGLRELFF
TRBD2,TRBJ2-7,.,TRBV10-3,TGTGCCATCAGTGCCACTAGCGGACCTTCGGGCGACGAGCAGTACTTC,CAISATSGPSGDEQYF
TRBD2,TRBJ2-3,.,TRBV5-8,TGTGCCAGCAGCTTGGGACTAGCGCTGACAGATACGCAGTATTTT,CASSLGLALTDTQYF
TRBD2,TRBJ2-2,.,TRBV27,TGTGCCAGCAGTTTGGGACTAGCGGGAGTCTTAGGCACCGGGGAGCTGTTTTTT,CASSLGLAGVLGTGELFF
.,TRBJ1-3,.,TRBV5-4,TGTGCCAGCAGACAGAGCGGAGGCGGAAACACCATATATTTT,CASRQSGGGNTIYF
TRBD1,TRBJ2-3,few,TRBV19,TGTGCCAGTAAGACGGGACAGGGGACAGATACGCAGTATTTT,CASKTGQGTDTQYF